This T cell receptor (beta chain) is drawn from a study of CXCR3-negative and CXCR3-positive naive CD8 T cells. Study findings and constraints: Partial loss of CXCR3 expression followed cryopreservation; most assays used fresh PBMCs. Both naive subsets carried similar amounts of surface CD5, so TCR strength was inferred from TRB CDR3 properties. Diversity ran similarly high across both naive subsets but far lower in memory CD8+ cells. CXCR3-positive naive cells had TRB CDR3s that were more hydrophobic than CXCR3-negative naive cells had.

CD45RO-CCR7+CD27+CD95- cells counted as naive CD8+ T cells. Concerning this clonotype itself: The antigen is undetermined.

Researchers prepared the TRB cDNA libraries using 5' RACE with UMI labels. TCRdb reprocessed the 5' RACE reads, with one entry per CDR3 protein and no DNA. The sample table includes 75,000 to 90,000 distinct CDR3 sequences. The CDR3 loop spans 15 amino acids. CDR1 and CDR2 from the germline V gene are SGHVS and FNYEAQ. The sequence came from a human donor in good health. Some clones in this sample may be carry-over from other donors' samples. The rearrangement uses TRBV7-6 and TRBJ1-2; TCRdb's assignment of TRBD1 cannot be checked, as there is no DNA. Material: naive CXCR3+ CD8+ T cells from blood. Subset indicated: CD45RO-CCR7+CD27+CD95- naive CD8+ T cells expressing CXCR3 (TNR3+). The CDR3 sequence: CASSSRTGGWYGYTF.